Detailed here is one TCR beta chain. There is no known antigen for this receptor. Nothing much larger sits one base from this clone, and base qualities are not available. Library preparation used 5' RACE. Sequencing was carried out with a NextSeq 500. The TCR library protocol attached unique molecular identifiers to individual cDNA molecules to correct for sequencing error and PCR bias. TCR alpha and beta chains were both sequenced, and the abundances of alpha and beta sequences in each sample were closely correlated with each other. On the study's bioinformatics: Decombinator V4 was used to perform V gene, J gene and CDR3 annotation of TCR sequences. Expanded TCRs were defined as changing significantly between any two time points under a Poisson model with p below 0.0001. TCR abundances were normalised to the total number of TCRs sequenced per sample and were expressed as counts per million. TRAV1-2 paired with TRAJ12, TRAJ20 or TRAJ33 defined MAIT TCRs, while TRAV10 paired with TRAJ18 defined iNKT TCRs. VDJdb, accessed 1 November 2021, was searched for CMV, EBV and SARS-CoV-2 annotated TCRs, with TCRs annotated for multiple antigens excluded. Starting from the raw public reads, TCRdb applied fastp trimming at Q25, assembled clones with MiXCR and retained in-frame beta chains. Each entry merges the rows of one CDR3 protein and shows their most common DNA and genes. The V and J calls shown here were made by TCRdb, not taken from the authors' results. The sample contains 45,000 to 60,000 distinct CDR3 sequences, about 10% of them found a single time. About 3.8% of the sample goes to the ten largest clones.

This sample is part of a study of early T cells in non-severe SARS-CoV-2 infection (dated by TCRdb to about 2021). About the investigation overall: Because TCR sequencing was done on bulk RNA from unsorted whole blood, the alpha and beta chains could not be paired. What the study reported, not specific to this receptor: VDJdb matching was skewed toward anti-spike CD8 responses and likely underestimated virus-specific expansions by missing private and CD4 specificities.

The CDR3 runs 15 residues from the cysteine to the phenylalanine. The kept DNA is CDR3 alone, 45 bases in frame from the first base. V has 0 bases trimmed and J has 3 bases trimmed; junction bases matching no gene number 5. Sequences MNHEY (CDR1) and SVGAGI (CDR2) are obtained from the germline V gene. The study was a case-control design nested within a healthcare worker cohort in London, UK, with weekly nasopharyngeal swab PCR tests and blood sampling. Healthcare workers were enrolled in the week of the UK lockdown, from 23 to 31 March 2020, and were followed every week for up to roughly 16 weeks. The chain employs TRBV6-5 and TRBJ2-7; TRBD1 matches 7 bases in the middle. The TCR originated in an adult who was a healthcare worker with PCR-confirmed SARS-CoV-2 infection or an uninfected control (not recorded which). Here the sequenced sample was whole blood, taken at baseline. The encoded CDR3 is CASSYSIQGIYEQYF. The DNA is as follows: TGTGCCAGCAGTTACTCGATACAGGGGATCTACGAGCAGTACTTC.